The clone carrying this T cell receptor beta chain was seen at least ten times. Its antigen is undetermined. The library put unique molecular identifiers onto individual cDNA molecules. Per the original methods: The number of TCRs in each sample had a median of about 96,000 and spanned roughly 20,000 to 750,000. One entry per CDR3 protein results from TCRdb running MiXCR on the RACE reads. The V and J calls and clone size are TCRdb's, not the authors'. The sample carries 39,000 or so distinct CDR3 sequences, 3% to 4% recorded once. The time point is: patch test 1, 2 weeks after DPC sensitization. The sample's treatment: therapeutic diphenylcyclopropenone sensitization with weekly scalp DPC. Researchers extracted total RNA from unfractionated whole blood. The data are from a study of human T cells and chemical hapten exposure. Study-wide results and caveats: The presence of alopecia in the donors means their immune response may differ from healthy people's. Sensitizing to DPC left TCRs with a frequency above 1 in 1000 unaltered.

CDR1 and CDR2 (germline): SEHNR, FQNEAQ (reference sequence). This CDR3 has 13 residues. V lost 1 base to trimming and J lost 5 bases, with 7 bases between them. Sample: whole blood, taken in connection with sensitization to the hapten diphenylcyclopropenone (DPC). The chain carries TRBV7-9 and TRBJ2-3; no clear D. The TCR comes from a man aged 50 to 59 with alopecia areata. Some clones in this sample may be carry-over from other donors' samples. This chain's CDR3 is CASSLDTEDTQYF. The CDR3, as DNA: TGTGCCAGCAGCTTAGACACAGAAGATACGCAGTATTTT.